A single sample is the source of the 24 T cell receptor beta chains below, sequenced in a study of shared clonotypes between healthy human individuals. Sequencing used immunoSEQ multiplex PCR; TCRdb keeps in-frame clones, though not all of them. The repertoire holds more than 550,000 clones, with 90% as singletons. Input material: memory CD8+ T cells from PBMCs. Noted subset: CD45RO+ cells pooled with CCR7-negative TemRA cells. The receptors stem from a man aged 18 to 29 in good health. Some clones in this sample may be carry-over from other donors' samples.

In DNA, the CDR3 is TGCGCCAGCAGCCAAGACGATCTGAGCTATCAGCCCCAGCATTTT. As protein: CASSQDDLSYQPQHF. The gene calls are TRBV4-1 and TRBJ1-5; D not resolved. The CDR3 extends over 15 amino acids. Germline V lookup: CDR1 MGHRA, CDR2 YSYEKL. V shed 0 bases and J shed 5 bases, with 11 bases lying between them.

The rearrangement uses TRBV27 and TRBJ1-5; D not certain. V was trimmed by 3 bases and J by 0 bases, leaving 9 bases between them. This CDR3 is 15 amino acids long. Germline loops: CDR1 MNHEY, CDR2 SMNVEV (reference sequence). The CDR3 loop reads CASSLYGVSNQPQHF. For the CDR3, the DNA is TGTGCCAGCAGTTTGTATGGGGTTAGCAATCAGCCCCAGCATTTT.

The rearrangement uses TRBV2 and TRBJ2-7; D ambiguous. The CDR3 length is 14 residues. V was pared by 2 bases and J by 2 bases, with 10 bases between. Germline assignment: CDR1 SNHLY and CDR2 FYNNEI. The CDR3 DNA reads as TGTGCCAGCAGTGAACAGGCCTCCCCCTACGAGCAGTACTTC. Its protein product is CASSEQASPYEQYF.

This clone was seen a single time. This chain joins TRBV19 and TRBJ2-1; 9 bases are a match to TRBD2. With V trimmed by 4 bases and J by 8 bases, 6 bases remained unmatched. This CDR3 is 14 amino acids long. Germline CDR1 reads LNHDA; CDR2 reads SQIVND (reference sequence). The CDR3 DNA reads TGTGCCAGTAGTACAGGACTAGCGAGCCATGAGCAGTTCTTC. Its translation is CASSTGLASHEQFF.

The chain employs TRBV28 and TRBJ1-6, with a weak D call TRBD1 (6 bases). V lost 7 bases, J lost 4 bases, and 14 bases lay in between. The CDR3 is made up of 15 amino acids. Germline CDR1 MDHEN, CDR2 SYDVKM. CDR3 in DNA: TGTGCCAGCATCCAAGCACAGGGTTATAATTCACCCCTCCACTTT. As protein: CASIQAQGYNSPLHF.

This chain connects TRBV4-3 to TRBJ1-2, with no clear D. Germline CDR1 and CDR2: LGHNA and YSLEER. V gave up 0 bases and J gave up 1 base, with 9 bases separating them. CDR3 length: 15 amino acids. CDR3 coding DNA: TGCGCCAGCAGCCAAGACTATCAGATTAACTATGGCTACACCTTC. Translated, it gives CASSQDYQINYGYTF.

The CDR3 nucleotides are TGTGCCAGCAGTTTATCGTACGAGTTCGCCTACGAGCAGTACTTC. Its protein product is CASSLSYEFAYEQYF. This chain links TRBV27 with TRBJ2-7, with D unclear. The CDR3 has 15 amino acids. V lost 0 bases and J 2 bases, leaving 11 bases between the germline ends. From germline, CDR1 is MNHEY and CDR2 SMNVEV (reference sequence).

The chain joins TRBV10-3 to TRBJ1-5; D not resolved. Germline V CDR1 and CDR2: ENHRY, SYGVKD. The CDR3 is made up of 17 amino acids. V dropped 3 bases and J dropped 4 bases, with 19 bases sitting between them. CDR3 sequence reads: CAISEPTENLANQPQHF. The CDR3 DNA reads TGTGCCATCAGTGAACCGACGGAAAACCTAGCGAATCAGCCCCAGCATTTT.

Concerning this clone: At one boundary the junction diverges from the germline segment, which might be a read error. V and J are TRBV28 and TRBJ1-1; 8 bases agree with TRBD1. The germline V gene encodes CDR1 MDHEN and CDR2 SYDVKM. This CDR3 spans 14 amino acids. Written as DNA, the CDR3 is TGTGCCAGCAGCTACAGGGGGGAGAACGCTGAAGCTTTCTTT. Translation: CASSYRGENAEAFF.

The chain combines TRBV9 with TRBJ2-2; 15 nucleotides match TRBD2. Germline values: CDR1 SGDLS, CDR2 YYNGEE. The V gene end was trimmed by 0 bases and the J gene end by 4 bases; junction bases not matched to a gene: 7. There are 19 residues in the CDR3. This CDR3 reads CASSVGGLAGGPSTGELFF. The CDR3 DNA is TGTGCCAGCAGCGTAGGAGGACTAGCGGGAGGGCCCAGCACCGGGGAGCTGTTTTTT.

The genes are TRBV9 and TRBJ2-7, with 7 bases that match TRBD2. Trimming cost V 0 bases and J 7 bases; bases outside gene matches: 7. This CDR3 region has 14 residues. The germline CDR1 and CDR2 sequences are SGDLS and YYNGEE. CDR3 protein: CASSVGGTGGEQYF. In DNA, the CDR3 is TGTGCCAGCAGCGTAGGAGGCACGGGAGGAGAGCAGTACTTC.

The chain uses TRBV29-1 and TRBJ2-1; TRBD2 matches 9 bases. In germline, CDR1 is SQVTM, CDR2 ANQGSEA. With V trimmed by 5 bases and J by 4 bases, 6 bases remained unmatched. The CDR3 runs to 14 residues. The CDR3 is CSVRLAGWYNEQFF. CDR3 sequence (DNA): TGCAGCGTTCGGCTAGCGGGATGGTACAATGAGCAGTTCTTC.

The rearrangement links TRBV9 to TRBJ2-3; D not certain. Per the germline V gene, CDR1 is SGDLS and CDR2 is YYNGEE. The V and J ends lost 2 bases and 2 bases respectively, with 6 bases between them. The CDR3 runs 13 residues. CDR3 sequence (DNA): TGTGCCAGCAGCGTTCTGAACACAGATACGCAGTATTTT. Protein product: CASSVLNTDTQYF.

The chain combines TRBV28 with TRBJ1-5; D call uncertain. This CDR3 has 18 residues. Germline CDR1 is MDHEN and CDR2 is SYDVKM. The V and J ends lost 0 bases and 0 bases respectively, with 15 bases between them. In nucleotides, the CDR3 is TGTGCCAGCAGTTTATGGGGCGCGGCAGAATATAGCAATCAGCCCCAGCATTTT. Amino acid sequence: CASSLWGAAEYSNQPQHF.

Turning to this clone: Other DNA sequences in the sample encode the same CDR3. This chain links TRBV7-9 with TRBJ1-2, with D unclear. The V end lost 6 bases, the J end lost 2 bases, and 4 bases lay between the germline ends. This CDR3 is built from 11 residues. Germline assignment: CDR1 SEHNR and CDR2 FQNEAQ (reference sequence). CDR3 protein: CASSSNYGYTF. Here the CDR3 DNA reads TGTGCCAGCAGTTCAAACTATGGCTACACCTTC.

J is TRBJ2-1 and V is TRBV9, with a tentative D call TRBD1 (6 bases). Per germline, CDR1 SGDLS and CDR2 YYNGEE. The CDR3 totals 11 residues. Trimming removed 3 bases from V and 10 bases from J, with 8 bases in between. The CDR3 reads CASSAGTEQFF. For the CDR3, the DNA is TGTGCCAGCAGCGCCGGGACAGAGCAGTTCTTC.

The rearrangement links TRBV7-3 to TRBJ1-1; 8 bases fit TRBD1. CDR3 size: 13 residues. In germline, CDR1 is SGHTA, CDR2 FQGTGA. The J segment lost 4 bases and the V segment lost 5 bases, leaving 3 bases of the junction unmatched. CDR3 DNA: TGTGCCAGCAGCGTGACAGGGGTCACTGAAGCTTTCTTT. Residues: CASSVTGVTEAFF.

This chain links TRBV29-1 with TRBJ2-7; 8 nucleotides align to TRBD2. V lost 5 bases, J lost 2 bases, and 11 bases stayed unmatched. Germline V gene lookup returns CDR1 SQVTM and CDR2 ANQGSEA. The CDR3 consists of 15 residues. The CDR3 protein is CSVRISGKITYEQYF. CDR3 nucleotide sequence: TGCAGCGTTCGAATTAGCGGGAAAATCACCTACGAGCAGTACTTC.

The rearrangement uses TRBV5-6 and TRBJ2-5, with 7 bases matching TRBD1. The J call could be wrong; TRBJ2-7 is a better fit for the DNA end. The CDR3 spans 16 residues. Looked up from germline, CDR1 is SGHDT and CDR2 is YYEEEE. The CDR3: CASSLGERDRPYEQYF. For the CDR3, the DNA is TGTGCCAGCAGCTTGGGGGAAAGGGACAGACCCTACGAGCAGTACTTC.

This chain connects TRBV4-1 to TRBJ2-1, with 10 bases identical to TRBD2. CDR1 MGHRA and CDR2 YSYEKL come from the germline V gene. Trimming removed 7 bases from V and 4 bases from J; junction bases left unmatched: 4. The CDR3 contains 14 residues. The CDR3 DNA reads as TGCGCCAGCACGGAGCGGGAGGGGTACAATGAGCAGTTCTTC. Translation gives CASTEREGYNEQFF.

Comments on this clone: The likely explanation is a read error, given a far larger clone one base away. The identical CDR3 is also encoded by other nucleotide sequences in the sample. In nucleotides, the CDR3 is TGTGCCAGCAGTTCCAGCTCCTACAATGAGCAGTTCTTC. Translation: CASSSSSYNEQFF. J is TRBJ2-1 and V is TRBV27; no clear D gene. Trimming took off 4 bases at V and 0 bases at J, with 4 bases between the two ends. Germline CDR1 and CDR2: MNHEY and SMNVEV (reference sequence). This CDR3 contains 13 residues.

The J gene is TRBJ1-1, the V gene TRBV9; D gene uncertain. From germline, CDR1 is SGDLS and CDR2 YYNGEE. V was shortened by 0 bases and J by 4 bases, with 28 bases between the two germline ends. This CDR3 has 20 residues. Here the CDR3 reads CASSVEGAGAITTEGTEAFF. Here the CDR3 DNA reads TGTGCCAGCAGCGTAGAGGGAGCGGGAGCCATCACGACGGAGGGCACTGAAGCTTTCTTT.

The chain recombines TRBV2 with TRBJ2-3; TRBD2 aligns across 8 bases. V trimming: 10 bases; J trimming: 0 bases; junction bases outside the gene matches: 15. The CDR3 sequence is 17 residues long. Germline V lookup: CDR1 SNHLY, CDR2 FYNNEI. The CDR3 is CATGGVWSAPSTDTQYF. The CDR3 DNA follows: TGTGCCACCGGGGGGGTATGGAGCGCCCCTAGCACAGATACGCAGTATTTT. The whole variable domain, filled in from reference TRBV2 and TRBJ2-3, reads EPEVTQTPSHQVTQMGQEVILRCVPISNHLYFYWYRQILGQKVEFLVSFYNNEISEKSEIFDDQFSVERPDGSNFTLKIRSTKLEDSAMYFCATGGVWSAPSTDTQYFGPGTRLTVL.

This clone was seen just once. This chain joins TRBV29-1 and TRBJ2-1; D ambiguous. The CDR3 runs 10 residues. Germline V gene sequence: CDR1 SQVTM, CDR2 ANQGSEA. With 6 bases removed from V and 12 bases from J, the gap between germline ends came to 12 bases. The CDR3 sequence is CSVSLSGQFF. In DNA, the CDR3 is TGCAGCGTGAGCCTTTCGGGGCAGTTCTTC.